Reported below is one T cell receptor (beta chain). The antigen is undetermined. This sample was included in a study of cytomegalovirus exposure and HLA in healthy donors. On the study more broadly: In a later analysis, the roughly 120 validation repertoires were reported to have used the same platform as the approximately 620 first-cohort repertoires. Findings of the study overall: Most TCR sequences proved rare, with some public TCRs found in many donors. A subsequent analysis found that TCR clusters from the first cohort also tended to co-occur in the approximately 130 validation repertoires, with approximately 94% of cluster scores above 0. The study designated 150 or so TCR beta chains cytomegalovirus-associated.

J was trimmed by 5 bases and V by 5 bases; bases with no gene match: 8. This CDR3 has 14 residues. Germline assignment: CDR1 MNHEY and CDR2 SVGAGI. Only in-frame clones appear in the TCRdb table, and some are missing; sequencing was by immunoSEQ multiplex PCR. The profile shows 95,000 to 120,000 clones, about 85% of them singletons. Input material: PBMCs. The chain is built from TRBV6-5 and TRBJ2-7, with 8 bases fitting TRBD2. The sequence was obtained from a woman younger than 30 in good health and CMV-seronegative. Here the CDR3 DNA reads TGTGCCAGCAGTGCCGGGAGGGGGGGCGACGAGCAGTACTTC. This gives the protein CASSAGRGGDEQYF.